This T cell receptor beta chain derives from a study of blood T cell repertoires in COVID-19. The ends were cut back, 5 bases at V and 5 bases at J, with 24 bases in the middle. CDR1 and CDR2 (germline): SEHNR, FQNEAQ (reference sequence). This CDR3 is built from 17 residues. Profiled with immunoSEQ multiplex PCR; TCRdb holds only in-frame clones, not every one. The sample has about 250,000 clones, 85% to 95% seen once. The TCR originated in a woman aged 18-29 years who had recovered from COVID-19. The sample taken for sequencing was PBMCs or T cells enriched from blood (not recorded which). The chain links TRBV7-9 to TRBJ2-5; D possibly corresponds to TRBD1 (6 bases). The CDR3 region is CASSPPPSSGGSETQYF. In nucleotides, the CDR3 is TGTGCCAGCAGCCCCCCCCCGTCTTCTGGGGGCAGCGAGACCCAGTACTTC.